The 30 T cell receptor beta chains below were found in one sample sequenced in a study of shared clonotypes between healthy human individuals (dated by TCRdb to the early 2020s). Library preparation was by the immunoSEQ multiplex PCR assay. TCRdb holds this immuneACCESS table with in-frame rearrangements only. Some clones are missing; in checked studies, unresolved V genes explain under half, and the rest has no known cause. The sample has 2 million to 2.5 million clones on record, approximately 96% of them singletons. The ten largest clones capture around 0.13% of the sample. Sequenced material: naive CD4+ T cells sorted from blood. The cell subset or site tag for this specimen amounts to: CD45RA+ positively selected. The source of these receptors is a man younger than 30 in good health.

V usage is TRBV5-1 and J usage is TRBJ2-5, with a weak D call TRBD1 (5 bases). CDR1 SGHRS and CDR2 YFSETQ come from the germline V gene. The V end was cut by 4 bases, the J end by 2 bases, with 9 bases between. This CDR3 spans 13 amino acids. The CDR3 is CASSTRQQETQYF. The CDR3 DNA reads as TGCGCCAGCAGCACCCGACAGCAAGAGACCCAGTACTTC.

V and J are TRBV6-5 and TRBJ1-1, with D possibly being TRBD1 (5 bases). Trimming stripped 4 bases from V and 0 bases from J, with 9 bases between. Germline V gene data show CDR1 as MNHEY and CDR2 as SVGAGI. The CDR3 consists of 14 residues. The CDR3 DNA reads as TGTGCCAGCAGTTTCAGGGCGGTGAACACTGAAGCTTTCTTT. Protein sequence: CASSFRAVNTEAFF.

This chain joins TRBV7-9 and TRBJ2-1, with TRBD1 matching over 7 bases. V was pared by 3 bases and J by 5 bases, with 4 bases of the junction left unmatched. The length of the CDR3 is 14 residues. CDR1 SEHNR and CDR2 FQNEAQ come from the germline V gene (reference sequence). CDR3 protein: CASSFLQGNNEQFF. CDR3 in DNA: TGTGCCAGCAGCTTTCTACAGGGGAACAATGAGCAGTTCTTC.

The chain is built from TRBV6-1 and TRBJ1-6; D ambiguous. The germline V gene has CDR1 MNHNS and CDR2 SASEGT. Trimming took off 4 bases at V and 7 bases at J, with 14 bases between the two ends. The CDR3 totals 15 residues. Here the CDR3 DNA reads TGTGCCAGCAGTGCCTTTGGGGTCGACAATTCACCCCTCCACTTT. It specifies CASSAFGVDNSPLHF.

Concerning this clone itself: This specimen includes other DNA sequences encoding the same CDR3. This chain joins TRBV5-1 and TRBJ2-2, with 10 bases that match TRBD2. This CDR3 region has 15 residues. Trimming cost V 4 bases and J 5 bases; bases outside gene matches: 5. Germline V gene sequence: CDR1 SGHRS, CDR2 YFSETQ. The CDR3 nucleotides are TGCGCCAGCAGCCTGGTAGCGGGAGGAACCGGGGAGCTGTTTTTT. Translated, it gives CASSLVAGGTGELFF.

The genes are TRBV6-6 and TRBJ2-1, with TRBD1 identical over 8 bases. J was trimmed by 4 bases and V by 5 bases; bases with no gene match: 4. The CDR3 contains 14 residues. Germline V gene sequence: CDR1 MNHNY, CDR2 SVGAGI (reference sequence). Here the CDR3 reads CASSPTGGYNEQFF. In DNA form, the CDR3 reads TGTGCCAGCAGTCCTACAGGGGGTTACAATGAGCAGTTCTTC.

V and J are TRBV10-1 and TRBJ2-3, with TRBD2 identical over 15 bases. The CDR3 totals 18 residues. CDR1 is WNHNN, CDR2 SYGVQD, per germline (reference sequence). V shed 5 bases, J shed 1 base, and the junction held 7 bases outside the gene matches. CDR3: CASSPGTSGGSRTDTQYF. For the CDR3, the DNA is TGCGCCAGCAGTCCCGGGACTAGCGGGGGGTCCCGCACAGATACGCAGTATTTT.

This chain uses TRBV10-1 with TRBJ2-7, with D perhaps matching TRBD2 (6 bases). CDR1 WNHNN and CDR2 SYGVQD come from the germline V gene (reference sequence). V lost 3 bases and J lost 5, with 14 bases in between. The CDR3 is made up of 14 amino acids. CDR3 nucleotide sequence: TGCGCCAGCAGTGAAACGGGAGTCGCCCACGAGCAGTACTTC. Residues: CASSETGVAHEQYF.

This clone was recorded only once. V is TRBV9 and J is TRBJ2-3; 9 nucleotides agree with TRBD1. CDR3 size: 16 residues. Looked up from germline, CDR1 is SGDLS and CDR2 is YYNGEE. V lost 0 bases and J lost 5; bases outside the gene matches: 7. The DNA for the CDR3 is TGTGCCAGCAGCGTAGCTCCGGGACAGGGAATAGATACGCAGTATTTT. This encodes CASSVAPGQGIDTQYF.

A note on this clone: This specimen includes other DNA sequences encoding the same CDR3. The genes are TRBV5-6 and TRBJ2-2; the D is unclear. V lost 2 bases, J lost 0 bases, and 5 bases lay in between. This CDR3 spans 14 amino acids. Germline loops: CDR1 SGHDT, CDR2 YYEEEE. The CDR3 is CASSFRANTGELFF. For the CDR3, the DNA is TGTGCCAGCAGCTTTCGGGCGAACACCGGGGAGCTGTTTTTT.

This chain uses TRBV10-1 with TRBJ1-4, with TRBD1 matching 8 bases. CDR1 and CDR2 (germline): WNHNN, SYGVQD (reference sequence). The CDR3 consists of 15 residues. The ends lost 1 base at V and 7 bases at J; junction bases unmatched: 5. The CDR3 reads CASSEFQGAAEKLFF. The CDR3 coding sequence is TGCGCCAGCAGTGAGTTCCAGGGGGCGGCTGAAAAACTGTTTTTT.

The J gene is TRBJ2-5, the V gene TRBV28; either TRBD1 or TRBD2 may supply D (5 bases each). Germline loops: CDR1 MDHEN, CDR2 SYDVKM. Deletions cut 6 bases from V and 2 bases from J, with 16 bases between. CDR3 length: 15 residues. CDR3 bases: TGTGCCAGCAGCCCTCCTCGGGGCAGTCAAGAGACCCAGTACTTC. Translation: CASSPPRGSQETQYF.

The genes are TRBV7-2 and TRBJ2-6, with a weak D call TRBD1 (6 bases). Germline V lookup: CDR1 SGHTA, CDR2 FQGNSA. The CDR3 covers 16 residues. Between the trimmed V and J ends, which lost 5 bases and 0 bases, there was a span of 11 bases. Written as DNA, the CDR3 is TGTGCCAGCAGCCCACAGGGTTCCTCTGGGGCCAACGTCCTGACTTTC. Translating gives CASSPQGSSGANVLTF.

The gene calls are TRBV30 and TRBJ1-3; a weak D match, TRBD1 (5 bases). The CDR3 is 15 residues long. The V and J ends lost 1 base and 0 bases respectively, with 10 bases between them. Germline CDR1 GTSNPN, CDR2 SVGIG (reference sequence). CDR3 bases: TGTGCCTGGAGTGCGGGACTCTTCTCTGGAAACACCATATATTTT. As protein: CAWSAGLFSGNTIYF. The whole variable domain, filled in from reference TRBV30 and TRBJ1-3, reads SQTIHQWPATLVQPVGSPLSLECTVEGTSNPNLYWYRQAAGRGLQLLFYSVGIGQISSEVPQNLSASRPQDRQFILSSKKLLLSDSGFYLCAWSAGLFSGNTIYFGEGSWLTVV.

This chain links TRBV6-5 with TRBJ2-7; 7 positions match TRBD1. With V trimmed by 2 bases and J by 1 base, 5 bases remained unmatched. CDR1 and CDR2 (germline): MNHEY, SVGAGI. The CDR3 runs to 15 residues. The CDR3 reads CASSYDREPSYEQYF. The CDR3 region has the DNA TGTGCCAGCAGTTACGACAGGGAGCCATCCTACGAGCAGTACTTC.

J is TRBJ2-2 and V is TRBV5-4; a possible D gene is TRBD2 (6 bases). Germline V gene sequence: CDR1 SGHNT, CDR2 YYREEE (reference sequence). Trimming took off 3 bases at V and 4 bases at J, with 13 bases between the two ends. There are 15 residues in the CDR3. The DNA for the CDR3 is TGTGCCAGCAGCTCCGGGACTCATCTCACCGGGGAGCTGTTTTTT. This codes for CASSSGTHLTGELFF.

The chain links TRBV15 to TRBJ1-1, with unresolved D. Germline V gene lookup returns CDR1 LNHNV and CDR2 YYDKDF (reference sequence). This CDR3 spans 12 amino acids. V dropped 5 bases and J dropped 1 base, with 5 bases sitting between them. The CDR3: CATSRRNTEAFF. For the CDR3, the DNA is TGTGCCACCAGCCGGAGGAACACTGAAGCTTTCTTT.

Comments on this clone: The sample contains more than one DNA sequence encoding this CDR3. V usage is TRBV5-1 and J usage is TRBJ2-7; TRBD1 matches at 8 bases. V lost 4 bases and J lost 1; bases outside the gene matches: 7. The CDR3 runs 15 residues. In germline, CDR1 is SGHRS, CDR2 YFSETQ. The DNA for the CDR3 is TGCGCCAGCAGCCTCGGACAGGGTACTTCCTACGAGCAGTACTTC. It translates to CASSLGQGTSYEQYF.

The CDR3 loop is CASRQPGKGNTEAFF. The CDR3 nucleotides are TGTGCCAGTAGACAACCCGGCAAGGGAAACACTGAAGCTTTCTTT. The V call is TRBV19, the J call TRBJ1-1; D is undetermined. Germline V gives CDR1 LNHDA, CDR2 SQIVND (reference sequence). Deletions cut 6 bases from V and 2 bases from J, with 16 bases between. This CDR3 has 15 amino acids.

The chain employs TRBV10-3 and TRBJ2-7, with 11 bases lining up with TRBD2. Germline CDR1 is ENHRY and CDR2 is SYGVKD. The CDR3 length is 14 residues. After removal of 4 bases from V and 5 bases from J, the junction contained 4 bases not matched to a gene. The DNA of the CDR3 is TGTGCCATCAGTGGGGTAGCGGGAGGGGACGAGCAGTACTTC. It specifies CAISGVAGGDEQYF.

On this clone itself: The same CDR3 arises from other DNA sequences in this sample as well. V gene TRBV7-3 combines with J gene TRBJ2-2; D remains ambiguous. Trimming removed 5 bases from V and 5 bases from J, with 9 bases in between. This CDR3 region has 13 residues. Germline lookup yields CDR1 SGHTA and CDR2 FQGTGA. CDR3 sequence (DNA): TGTGCCAGCAGCCTAAAACCTACCGGGGAGCTGTTTTTT. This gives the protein CASSLKPTGELFF. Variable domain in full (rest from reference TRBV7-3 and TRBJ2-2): GAGVSQTPSNKVTEKGKYVELRCDPISGHTALYWYRQSLGQGPEFLIYFQGTGAADDSGLPNDRFFAVRPEGSVSTLKIQRTERGDSAVYLCASSLKPTGELFFGEGSRLTVL.

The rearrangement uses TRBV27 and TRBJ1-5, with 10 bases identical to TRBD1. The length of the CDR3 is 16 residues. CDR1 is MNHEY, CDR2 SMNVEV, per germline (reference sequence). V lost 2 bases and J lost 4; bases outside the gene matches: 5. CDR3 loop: CASSLRDRGSNQPQHF. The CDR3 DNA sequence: TGTGCCAGCAGTTTAAGGGACAGGGGATCGAATCAGCCCCAGCATTTT.

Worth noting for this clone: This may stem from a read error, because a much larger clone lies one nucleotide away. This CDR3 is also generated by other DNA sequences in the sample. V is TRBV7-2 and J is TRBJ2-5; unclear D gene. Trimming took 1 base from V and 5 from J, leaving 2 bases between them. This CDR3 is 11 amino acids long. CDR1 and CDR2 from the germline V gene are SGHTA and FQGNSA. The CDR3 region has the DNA TGTGCCAGCAGCTTAGACGAGACCCAGTACTTC. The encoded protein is CASSLDETQYF.

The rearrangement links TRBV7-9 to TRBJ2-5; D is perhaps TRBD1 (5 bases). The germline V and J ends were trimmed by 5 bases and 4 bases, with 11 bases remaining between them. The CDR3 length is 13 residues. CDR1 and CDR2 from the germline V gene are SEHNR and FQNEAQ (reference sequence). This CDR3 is CASSPIRGETQYF. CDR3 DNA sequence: TGTGCCAGCAGCCCGATTAGGGGAGAGACCCAGTACTTC.

CDR3 in amino acids: CASSLFREAGTSGANVLTF. Written as DNA, the CDR3 is TGTGCCAGCAGCTTATTCCGGGAGGCAGGGACATCTGGGGCCAACGTCCTGACTTTC. The genes are TRBV7-2 and TRBJ2-6; the D gene is possibly TRBD2 (7 bases). V was pared by 2 bases and J by 1 base, with 18 bases between. Germline V CDR1 and CDR2: SGHTA, FQGNSA. The CDR3 contains 19 residues.

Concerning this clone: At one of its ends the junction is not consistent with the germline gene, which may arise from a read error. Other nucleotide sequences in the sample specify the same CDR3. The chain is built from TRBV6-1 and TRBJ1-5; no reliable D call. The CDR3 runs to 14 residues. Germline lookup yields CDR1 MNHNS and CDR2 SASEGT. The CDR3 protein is CASSEGNSNQPQHF. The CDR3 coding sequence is TGTGCCAGCAGCGAAGGAAATAGCAATCAGCCCCAGCATTTT.

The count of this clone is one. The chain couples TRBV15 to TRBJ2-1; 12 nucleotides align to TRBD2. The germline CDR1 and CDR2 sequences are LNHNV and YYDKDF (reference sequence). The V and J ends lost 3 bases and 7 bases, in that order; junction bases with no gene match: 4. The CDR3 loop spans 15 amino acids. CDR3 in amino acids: CATSSGLAGINEQFF. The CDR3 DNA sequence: TGTGCCACCAGCAGCGGACTAGCGGGAATAAATGAGCAGTTCTTC.

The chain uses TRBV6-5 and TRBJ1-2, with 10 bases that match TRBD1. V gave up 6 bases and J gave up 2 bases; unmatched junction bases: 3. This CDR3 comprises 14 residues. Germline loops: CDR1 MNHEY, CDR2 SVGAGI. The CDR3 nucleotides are TGTGCCAGCAGGAAGGGACAGGGGAACTATGGCTACACCTTC. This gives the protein CASRKGQGNYGYTF.

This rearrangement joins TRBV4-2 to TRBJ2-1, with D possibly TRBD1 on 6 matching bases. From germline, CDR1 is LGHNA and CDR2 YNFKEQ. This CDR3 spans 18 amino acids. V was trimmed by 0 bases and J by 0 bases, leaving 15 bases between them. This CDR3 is CASSQDRVGANSYNEQFF. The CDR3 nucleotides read TGTGCCAGCAGCCAAGATAGGGTGGGGGCCAACTCCTACAATGAGCAGTTCTTC.

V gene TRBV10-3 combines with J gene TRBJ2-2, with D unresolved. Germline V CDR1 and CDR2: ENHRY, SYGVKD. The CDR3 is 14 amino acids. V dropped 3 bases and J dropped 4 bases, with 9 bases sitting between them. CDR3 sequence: CAISDLVGTGELFF. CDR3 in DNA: TGTGCCATCAGTGATCTCGTGGGCACCGGGGAGCTGTTTTTT.